Presented here are 13 T cell receptor beta chains from one specimen sequenced in a study of T cell clonotyping in hematopoietic cell transplantation. Some clones are missing from TCRdb's copy, which holds only in-frame ones; the method was immunoSEQ multiplex PCR. Among approximately 3,000 clones, approximately 90% were seen once, and the ten largest hold approximately 8.8%. The sample in question was PBMCs, obtained at the time of graft-versus-host disease after allogeneic stem cell transplant. These receptors were collected from a male patient over 55 who had an allogeneic stem cell transplant from a related donor, so the T cells may come from the graft donor. Some clones in this sample may be carry-over from other donors' samples.

The rearrangement links TRBV4-3 to TRBJ1-5; D is unresolved. V shed 3 bases and J shed 6 bases, with 15 bases lying between them. Per the germline V gene, CDR1 is LGHNA and CDR2 is YSLEER. There are 15 residues in the CDR3. CDR3 bases: TGCGCCAGCAGCCAGGGGTTCGGGGTTCGTCAGCCCCAGCATTTT. Residues: CASSQGFGVRQPQHF.

CDR3 protein: CASRDRVTAYEQYF. The CDR3 nucleotides read TGTGCCAGCAGAGACAGGGTTACGGCCTACGAGCAGTACTTC. V is TRBV2 and J is TRBJ2-7; 7 bases fit TRBD1. This CDR3 has 14 amino acids. Trimming at V came to 6 bases and at J to 2 bases, leaving 7 bases not matched to a gene. Germline CDR1 SNHLY, CDR2 FYNNEI.

The rearrangement joins TRBV6-1 to TRBJ1-2; D call uncertain. V lost 0 bases to trimming and J lost 2 bases, with 10 bases between them. This CDR3 has 15 amino acids. Germline V lookup: CDR1 MNHNS, CDR2 SASEGT. This chain's CDR3 is CASSEARSTNYGYTF. In nucleotides, the CDR3 is TGTGCCAGCAGTGAAGCGCGGAGTACCAACTATGGCTACACCTTC.

This clone was detected only a few times. The chain employs TRBV6-4 and TRBJ1-6, with 7 bases identical to TRBD1. Losses at the gene ends were 8 bases for V and 4 bases for J; bases not matched to a gene: 8. The CDR3 loop spans 15 amino acids. The germline CDR1 and CDR2 sequences are MRHNA and SNTAGT. In DNA form, the CDR3 reads TGTGCCAGCCGGGCCACAGGGGATTATAATTCACCCCTCCACTTT. Its translation: CASRATGDYNSPLHF.

J is TRBJ2-5 and V is TRBV11-3, with D hard to call. Between the trimmed V and J ends, which lost 1 base and 1 base, there was a span of 7 bases. The CDR3 runs to 14 residues. The germline gives CDR1 SGHNT, CDR2 YENEEA. The chain's CDR3 is CASSLVLSQETQYF. The CDR3 region has the DNA TGTGCCAGCAGCTTAGTTCTGAGCCAAGAGACCCAGTACTTC.

J is TRBJ2-7 and V is TRBV27; the match to TRBD2 covers 12 bases. The CDR3 loop spans 15 amino acids. Germline V lookup: CDR1 MNHEY, CDR2 SMNVEV (reference sequence). After removal of 6 bases from V and 0 bases from J, the junction contained 3 bases not matched to a gene. The CDR3 nucleotides read TGTGCCAGCAGCCTAGCGGGGGGGGTCTCCTACGAGCAGTACTTC. This encodes CASSLAGGVSYEQYF.

The J gene is TRBJ1-5, the V gene TRBV9, with 7 bases aligning to TRBD1. CDR3 size: 14 residues. Trimming removed 3 bases from V and 2 bases from J; junction bases left unmatched: 2. Germline CDR1 is SGDLS and CDR2 is YYNGEE. The DNA for the CDR3 is TGTGCCAGCAGCGGCGGACAGGGCAATCAGCCCCAGCATTTT. It encodes CASSGGQGNQPQHF.

The chain links TRBV7-8 to TRBJ1-2; D remains ambiguous. This CDR3 spans 13 amino acids. Trimming cost V 1 base and J 8 bases, with 11 bases left between them. Germline V lookup: CDR1 SGHVS, CDR2 FQNEAQ. Written as DNA, the CDR3 is TGTGCCAGCAGCTTAGGTTGGGCGTCAGGCTACACCTTC. This encodes CASSLGWASGYTF.

This sequence joins TRBV7-9 and TRBJ1-3, with 7 bases that match TRBD1. Germline CDR1 is SEHNR and CDR2 is FQNEAQ (reference sequence). Losses at the gene ends were 5 bases for V and 8 bases for J; bases not matched to a gene: 6. The CDR3 spans 13 residues. The CDR3 region has the DNA TGTGCCAGCAGCCCAAGGGGGCCCGACACCATATATTTT. It yields the protein CASSPRGPDTIYF.

The CDR3: CASSPQRVGELFF. The CDR3 DNA sequence: TGTGCCAGCAGCCCTCAGAGGGTCGGGGAGCTGTTTTTT. The J gene is TRBJ2-2, the V gene TRBV11-3; possible D gene TRBD2, 5 bases. The V and J ends lost 5 bases and 7 bases respectively, with 11 bases between them. The CDR3 extends over 13 amino acids. Germline V lookup: CDR1 SGHNT, CDR2 YENEEA.

The chain has TRBV28 and TRBJ2-1; unclear D gene. The CDR3 length is 13 residues. Trimming stripped 6 bases from V and 10 bases from J, with 16 bases between. Per germline, CDR1 MDHEN and CDR2 SYDVKM. CDR3 DNA: TGTGCCAGCAGGCCCCCAGGATTTGGAGAGCAGTTCTTC. Protein: CASRPPGFGEQFF.

The chain combines TRBV11-3 with TRBJ2-5; D may be TRBD2 (5 bases). V was clipped by 3 bases and J by 10 bases, with 9 bases between them. The germline V gene encodes CDR1 SGHNT and CDR2 YENEEA. The CDR3 contains 11 residues. The CDR3 protein is CASSFYDYQYF. CDR3 bases: TGTGCCAGCAGCTTCTACGACTACCAGTACTTC.

The chain carries TRBV7-3 and TRBJ2-7; D gene ambiguous. CDR3 length: 15 amino acids. V lost 5 bases, J lost 2 bases, and 16 bases lay in between. CDR1 and CDR2 (germline): SGHTA, FQGTGA. DNA of the CDR3: TGTGCCAGCAGCCTTCGCGGTGGCAGTACCTACGAGCAGTACTTC. This encodes CASSLRGGSTYEQYF. The variable domain in full, completed from reference TRBV7-3 and TRBJ2-7, reads GAGVSQTPSNKVTEKGKYVELRCDPISGHTALYWYRQSLGQGPEFLIYFQGTGAADDSGLPNDRFFAVRPEGSVSTLKIQRTERGDSAVYLCASSLRGGSTYEQYFGPGTRLTVT.